The 28 T cell receptor beta chains reported below all come from one sample, sequenced in a study of cytomegalovirus exposure and HLA in healthy donors. The PCR used 60 Vbeta and 13 Jbeta primers. Clones were read by immunoSEQ multiplex PCR, and TCRdb kept only the in-frame ones, dropping some. Of about 83,000 clones listed, around 81% are singletons. The sequenced sample was PBMCs. Every receptor here comes from a man between 18 and 29 years old in good health and CMV-seropositive.

The chain couples TRBV11-1 to TRBJ2-5; D ambiguous. Germline loops: CDR1 SGHAT, CDR2 FQDESV (reference sequence). The CDR3 contains 14 residues. The V gene lost 2 bases and the J gene lost 2 bases, with 9 bases spanning the gap. CDR3 sequence reads: CASSLLSGQETQYF. CDR3 nucleotide sequence: TGTGCCAGCAGCTTACTTTCAGGTCAAGAGACCCAGTACTTC.

This sequence joins TRBV18 and TRBJ2-1, with 9 bases that match TRBD1. V was pared by 3 bases and J by 3 bases, with 3 bases of the junction left unmatched. Germline V gives CDR1 KGHSH, CDR2 LQKENI. The CDR3 length is 15 residues. CDR3 loop: CASSPKGQGYNEQFF. The CDR3 bases are TGTGCCAGCTCACCTAAGGGACAGGGCTACAATGAGCAGTTCTTC.

The chain joins TRBV12-5 to TRBJ1-1; TRBD1 matches at 7 bases. The CDR3 runs to 16 residues. Unmatched junction bases numbered 12, after V lost 6 bases and J lost 2 bases. Germline V gene lookup returns CDR1 LGHNT and CDR2 FRNRAP. In DNA, the CDR3 is TGTGCTAGTGGAAATAAAGAACGGACAGGCAACACTGAAGCTTTCTTT. Its protein is CASGNKERTGNTEAFF.

The chain recombines TRBV2 with TRBJ2-3, with TRBD1 identical over 7 bases. Germline V gene sequence: CDR1 SNHLY, CDR2 FYNNEI. The junction had 10 bases not matched to a gene; V was cut back by 7 bases and J by 3 bases. This CDR3 has 15 amino acids. The CDR3 DNA is TGTGCCAGCATTGGGGGACAGTGGATGACAGATACGCAGTATTTT. Its translation: CASIGGQWMTDTQYF.

The chain recombines TRBV25-1 with TRBJ2-5; 12 positions match TRBD2. The V and J ends lost 4 bases and 5 bases, in that order; junction bases with no gene match: 5. The CDR3 has 15 amino acids. CDR1 is MGHDK and CDR2 is SYGVNS in the germline V gene. The CDR3 loop reads CASSAGLAGMETQYF. CDR3 in DNA: TGTGCCAGCAGTGCCGGACTAGCGGGAATGGAGACCCAGTACTTC. Full variable domain (rest looked up from reference TRBV25-1 and TRBJ2-5): EADIYQTPRYLVIGTGKKITLECSQTMGHDKMYWYQQDPGMELHLIHYSYGVNSTEKGDLSSESTVSRIRTEHFPLTLESARPSHTSQYLCASSAGLAGMETQYFGPGTRLLVL.

The chain uses TRBV5-4 and TRBJ2-5; 11 nucleotides match TRBD1. The trim removed 4 bases at V and 6 bases at J, leaving 8 bases unmatched. Germline V lookup: CDR1 SGHNT, CDR2 YYREEE (reference sequence). This CDR3 is built from 15 residues. The CDR3 DNA reads TGTGCCAGCAGCCCCCCGGGACAGGGGGTAAAGACCCAGTACTTC. Protein product: CASSPPGQGVKTQYF.

The chain is built from TRBV28 and TRBJ1-1; possible D gene TRBD1, 6 bases. Germline V lookup: CDR1 MDHEN, CDR2 SYDVKM. There are 12 residues in the CDR3. V dropped 7 bases and J dropped 5 bases, with 11 bases sitting between them. The CDR3 sequence is CASKEGETEAFF. The CDR3 DNA sequence: TGTGCCAGCAAAGAGGGGGAAACTGAAGCTTTCTTT.

The genes are TRBV9 and TRBJ2-3; 8 nucleotides align to TRBD2. This CDR3 is built from 15 residues. The germline V gene has CDR1 SGDLS and CDR2 YYNGEE. J lost 5 bases, V lost 6 bases, and 11 bases had no gene match. The DNA of the CDR3 is TGTGCCAGCACCCGGGGGGGAAGCGCTGGAGATACGCAGTATTTT. Residues: CASTRGGSAGDTQYF.

J is TRBJ1-1 and V is TRBV2; 7 bases are a match to TRBD1. The CDR3 covers 16 residues. V lost 5 bases to trimming and J lost 6 bases; unmatched junction nucleotides: 15. CDR1 and CDR2 (germline): SNHLY, FYNNEI. CDR3 residues: CASSQQGLARRSEAFF. The CDR3 DNA is TGTGCCAGCAGTCAACAGGGGTTAGCTCGTCGCTCTGAAGCTTTCTTT. The whole variable domain, filled in from reference TRBV2 and TRBJ1-1, reads EPEVTQTPSHQVTQMGQEVILRCVPISNHLYFYWYRQILGQKVEFLVSFYNNEISEKSEIFDDQFSVERPDGSNFTLKIRSTKLEDSAMYFCASSQQGLARRSEAFFGQGTRLTVV.

About this clone itself: Other DNA sequences in this specimen translate into the identical CDR3. The J gene is TRBJ2-5, the V gene TRBV7-9, with D unresolved. The V and J ends lost 1 base and 2 bases respectively, with 8 bases between them. CDR3 length equals 14 residues. Germline CDR1 and CDR2: SEHNR and FQNEAQ (reference sequence). CDR3 DNA sequence: TGTGCCAGCAGCTTAGGGAGATATCAAGAGACCCAGTACTTC. Protein product: CASSLGRYQETQYF.

The chain carries TRBV6-1 and TRBJ1-1; 7 nucleotides align to TRBD1. Germline V CDR1 and CDR2: MNHNS, SASEGT. The CDR3 runs 14 residues. V trimming: 7 bases; J trimming: 5 bases; junction bases outside the gene matches: 10. CDR3 bases: TGTGCCAGCACCCGACAGGGAGTAGAGACTGAAGCTTTCTTT. Its translation is CASTRQGVETEAFF.

V usage is TRBV29-1 and J usage is TRBJ2-1, with TRBD2 matching 15 bases. V was clipped by 7 bases and J by 3 bases; unmatched bases: 19. Looked up from germline, CDR1 is SQVTM and CDR2 is ANQGSEA. This CDR3 spans 20 amino acids. The CDR3 DNA is TGCAGCGCCGGACTAGCGGGAGGGCCGTTAAAATTGGAAATCTACAATGAGCAGTTCTTC. It yields the protein CSAGLAGGPLKLEIYNEQFF.

The V and J genes are TRBV29-1 and TRBJ2-7; TRBD1 matches 8 bases. Germline trimming cut 6 bases from V and 3 bases from J; bases unmatched to any gene: 10. Germline V CDR1 and CDR2: SQVTM, ANQGSEA. The CDR3 is 14 residues long. CDR3 in amino acids: CSVATGTGYYEQYF. In DNA form, the CDR3 reads TGCAGCGTAGCTACCGGGACAGGATACTACGAGCAGTACTTC.

This sequence joins TRBV10-3 and TRBJ2-3, with TRBD2 identical over 9 bases. The germline V gene encodes CDR1 ENHRY and CDR2 SYGVKD. The CDR3 spans 17 residues. V was pared by 5 bases and J by 9 bases, with 18 bases of the junction left unmatched. CDR3 loop: CAISSGAAGGQGETQYF. CDR3 DNA: TGTGCCATCAGTTCCGGGGCGGCGGGAGGGCAGGGGGAGACGCAGTATTTT.

The J gene is TRBJ2-1, the V gene TRBV2; 7 bases line up with TRBD2. The J segment lost 0 bases and the V segment lost 8 bases, leaving 13 bases of the junction unmatched. This CDR3 is built from 17 residues. Germline values: CDR1 SNHLY, CDR2 FYNNEI. CDR3 protein: CASPPGLSKSSYNEQFF. In nucleotides, the CDR3 is TGTGCCAGCCCACCGGGACTATCAAAGAGCTCCTACAATGAGCAGTTCTTC.

The table lists this clone with a few counts. This chain uses TRBV7-8 with TRBJ2-7, with D unclear. The germline CDR1 and CDR2 sequences are SGHVS and FQNEAQ. V was pared by 5 bases and J by 6 bases, with 17 bases between. This CDR3 has 14 residues. The CDR3 DNA reads as TGTGCCAGCAGCCCCAAAGTCCGGGTGGGCGAGCAGTACTTC. Its translation is CASSPKVRVGEQYF.

The chain recombines TRBV6-1 with TRBJ2-7; 9 positions match TRBD2. Germline V gives CDR1 MNHNS, CDR2 SASEGT. The CDR3 length is 14 residues. V gave up 7 bases and J gave up 2 bases; unmatched junction bases: 6. Written as DNA, the CDR3 is TGTGCCAGCAACCTTAGCGGGAGACCCTACGAGCAGTACTTC. Protein sequence: CASNLSGRPYEQYF.

This clone was recorded a few times. The chain is built from TRBV10-3 and TRBJ1-3; D uncertain. Deletions cut 6 bases from V and 0 bases from J, with 9 bases between. The CDR3 contains 14 residues. Germline CDR1 ENHRY, CDR2 SYGVKD. The CDR3 nucleotides read TGTGCCATCAGGGTGGCAAACTCTGGAAACACCATATATTTT. This gives the protein CAIRVANSGNTIYF.

This rearrangement joins TRBV5-4 to TRBJ1-4; D remains ambiguous. The CDR3 runs 17 residues. The V and J ends lost 4 bases and 4 bases respectively, with 20 bases between them. Germline CDR1 reads SGHNT; CDR2 reads YYREEE (reference sequence). CDR3 DNA sequence: TGTGCCAGCAGCGTAACCGGGATATCTTTGGGTAATGAAAAACTGTTTTTT. The encoded protein is CASSVTGISLGNEKLFF.

The V and J genes are TRBV28 and TRBJ2-7; D may be TRBD1 (5 bases). The CDR3 runs to 15 residues. The germline V gene has CDR1 MDHEN and CDR2 SYDVKM. V lost 7 bases and J 4 bases, leaving 20 bases between the germline ends. CDR3 in DNA: TGTGCCAGCAATGAGAACAAGGCAGGGTGGTACGAGCAGTACTTC. As protein: CASNENKAGWYEQYF.

The chain uses TRBV19 and TRBJ1-5; no firm D call. Per the germline V gene, CDR1 is LNHDA and CDR2 is SQIVND (reference sequence). The CDR3 covers 13 residues. Trimming stripped 3 bases from V and 8 bases from J, with 11 bases between. The CDR3 is CASSMRPGEPQHF. DNA for the CDR3: TGTGCCAGTAGTATGCGACCCGGGGAGCCCCAGCATTTT.

This chain links TRBV5-1 with TRBJ2-7; the D gene is possibly TRBD2 (5 bases). Germline V gives CDR1 SGHRS, CDR2 YFSETQ. This CDR3 has 13 residues. The ends were cut back, 0 bases at V and 9 bases at J, with 13 bases in the middle. CDR3 in amino acids: CASSLEGSTVQYF. The CDR3 DNA is TGCGCCAGCAGCTTGGAAGGGAGCACCGTGCAGTACTTC.

The rearrangement uses TRBV2 and TRBJ1-1; possibly TRBD1 for D (6 bases). Germline V gene sequence: CDR1 SNHLY, CDR2 FYNNEI. The CDR3 covers 14 residues. Trimming stripped 5 bases from V and 1 base from J, with 11 bases between. The CDR3 region is CASSIRGRNTEAFF. In nucleotides, the CDR3 is TGTGCCAGCAGTATCAGGGGCCGGAACACTGAAGCTTTCTTT.

This clone was found once. The chain employs TRBV7-9 and TRBJ2-5; possible D gene TRBD2, 5 bases. The V end lost 1 base, the J end lost 6 bases, and 18 bases lay between the germline ends. There are 16 residues in the CDR3. Germline loops: CDR1 SEHNR, CDR2 FQNEAQ (reference sequence). The CDR3 region has the DNA TGTGCCAGCAGCTTAGAGCGCCTAGCCGGAAGAAAGACCCAGTACTTC. Residues: CASSLERLAGRKTQYF.

The chain combines TRBV7-8 with TRBJ2-1, with TRBD2 identical over 8 bases. There are 15 residues in the CDR3. Germline trimming cut 6 bases from V and 1 base from J; bases unmatched to any gene: 5. CDR1 is SGHVS, CDR2 FQNEAQ, per germline. This CDR3 reads CASSNGRGSYNEQFF. Written as DNA, the CDR3 is TGTGCCAGCAGTAACGGGAGGGGATCCTACAATGAGCAGTTCTTC. Full variable domain (rest looked up from reference TRBV7-8 and TRBJ2-1): GAGVSQSPRYKVAKRGQDVALRCDPISGHVSLFWYQQALGQGPEFLTYFQNEAQLDKSGLPSDRFFAERPEGSVSTLKIQRTQQEDSAVYLCASSNGRGSYNEQFFGPGTRLTVL.

The chain joins TRBV6-6 to TRBJ2-7, with D possibly being TRBD2 (6 bases). Germline lookup yields CDR1 MNHNY and CDR2 SVGAGI (reference sequence). The CDR3 loop spans 12 amino acids. V lost 6 bases and J lost 4, with 10 bases in between. The CDR3 region is CASSSTRYEQYF. As DNA, the CDR3 is TGTGCCAGCAGCTCGACTAGATACGAGCAGTACTTC.

The rearrangement joins TRBV4-1 to TRBJ2-3; TRBD2 matches 9 bases. Trimming removed 0 bases from V and 3 bases from J; junction bases left unmatched: 13. This CDR3 is built from 19 residues. Germline assignment: CDR1 MGHRA and CDR2 YSYEKL. Here the CDR3 reads CASSQDWISGSWGTDTQYF. The CDR3 DNA sequence: TGCGCCAGCAGCCAAGATTGGATTAGCGGGAGTTGGGGGACAGATACGCAGTATTTT.

This clone was picked up a small number of times. V usage is TRBV6-5 and J usage is TRBJ1-1; D perhaps matches TRBD1 (6 bases). With 5 bases removed from V and 0 bases from J, the gap between germline ends came to 13 bases. Per germline, CDR1 MNHEY and CDR2 SVGAGI. The CDR3 runs 15 residues. Written as DNA, the CDR3 is TGTGCCAGCAGTCCCCGGGACACCATGAACACTGAAGCTTTCTTT. This codes for CASSPRDTMNTEAFF.